The 4 T cell receptor beta chains given below trace back to one sample, sequenced in a study of CD8+ T cells in alopecia areata. The sequencing template was cDNA reverse transcribed from extracted RNA. Profiling relied on immunoSEQ multiplex PCR, and the TCRdb table lists in-frame clones only, not all of them. The data contain roughly 200,000 clones, roughly 50% of them singletons. Material: CD8+ T cells sorted from blood. All receptors come from a human donor in good health.

CDR3 sequence reads: CSAKGGTEAFF. The CDR3 bases are TGCAGTGCTAAGGGGGGCACTGAAGCTTTCTTT. The chain is built from TRBV20-1 and TRBJ1-1, with D perhaps TRBD1 (6 bases). V gave up 4 bases and J gave up 4 bases, with 7 bases separating them. Germline V lookup: CDR1 DFQATT, CDR2 SNEGSKA (reference sequence). The CDR3 has 11 residues.

This chain connects TRBV5-6 to TRBJ1-1; D remains ambiguous. Trimming removed 2 bases from V and 3 bases from J, with 8 bases in between. The CDR3 loop spans 13 amino acids. Germline V lookup: CDR1 SGHDT, CDR2 YYEEEE. The CDR3: CASSLDVYTEAFF. In DNA form, the CDR3 reads TGTGCCAGCAGCTTAGATGTGTACACTGAAGCTTTCTTT.

This clone was observed a single time. This chain connects TRBV9 to TRBJ2-7; maybe TRBD1 (6 bases). CDR1 SGDLS and CDR2 YYNGEE come from the germline V gene. The CDR3 extends over 15 amino acids. The ends were cut back, 0 bases at V and 4 bases at J, with 14 bases in the middle. CDR3: CASSVEGDDFYEQYF. In DNA, the CDR3 is TGTGCCAGCAGCGTAGAGGGGGACGATTTTTACGAGCAGTACTTC.

The V and J genes are TRBV18 and TRBJ2-7; 10 bases are shared with TRBD1. Germline CDR1 and CDR2: KGHSH and LQKENI. V was pared by 4 bases and J by 3 bases, with 15 bases of the junction left unmatched. This CDR3 has 18 amino acids. CDR3: CASSLRDRGRVKDYEQYF. The CDR3 DNA follows: TGTGCCAGCTCACTCCGGGACAGGGGCCGGGTTAAGGACTACGAGCAGTACTTC.